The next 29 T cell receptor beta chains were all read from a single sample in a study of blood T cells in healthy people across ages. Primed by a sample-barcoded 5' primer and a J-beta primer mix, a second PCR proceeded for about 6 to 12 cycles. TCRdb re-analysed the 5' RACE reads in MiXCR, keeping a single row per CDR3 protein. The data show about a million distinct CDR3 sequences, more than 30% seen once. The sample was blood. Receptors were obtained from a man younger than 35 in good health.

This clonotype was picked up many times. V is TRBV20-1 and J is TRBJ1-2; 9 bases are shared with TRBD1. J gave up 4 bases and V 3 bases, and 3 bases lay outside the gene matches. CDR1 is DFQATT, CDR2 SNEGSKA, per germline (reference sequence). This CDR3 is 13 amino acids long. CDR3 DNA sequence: TGCAGTGCTAGGACGGACAGGGGCTATGGCTACACCTTC. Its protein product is CSARTDRGYGYTF.

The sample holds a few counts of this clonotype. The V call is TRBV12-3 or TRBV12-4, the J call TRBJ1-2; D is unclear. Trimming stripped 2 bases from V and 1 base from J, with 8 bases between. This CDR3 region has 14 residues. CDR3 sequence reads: CASSLIGINYGYTF. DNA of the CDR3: TGTGCCAGCAGTTTAATAGGGATTAACTATGGCTACACCTTC.

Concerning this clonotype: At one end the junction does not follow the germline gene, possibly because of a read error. The CDR3 DNA is TGTGCCAGAAGTTTAGCCAGTGGGAACTACGAGCAGTACTTC. Its protein product is CARSLASGNYEQYF. The gene calls are TRBV12-3 or TRBV12-4 and TRBJ2-7; no clear D. CDR3 length: 14 amino acids.

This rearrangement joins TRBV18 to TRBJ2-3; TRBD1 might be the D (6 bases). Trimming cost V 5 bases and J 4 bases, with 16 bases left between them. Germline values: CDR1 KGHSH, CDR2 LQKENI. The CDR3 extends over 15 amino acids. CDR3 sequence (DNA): TGTGCCAGCTCAGCAACAGGGCCGTTGGCAGATACGCAGTATTTT. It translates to CASSATGPLADTQYF.

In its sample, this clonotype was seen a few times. The CDR3 nucleotides read TGTGCCAGCAGCTTGGACGGGGGGATCTATGGCTACACCTTC. As protein: CASSLDGGIYGYTF. The chain is built from TRBV5-5 and TRBJ1-2; D possibly corresponds to TRBD1 (5 bases). V was cut by 0 bases and J by 4 bases, with 10 bases left in between. There are 14 residues in the CDR3. Germline V gene sequence: CDR1 SGHKS, CDR2 YYEKEE (reference sequence).

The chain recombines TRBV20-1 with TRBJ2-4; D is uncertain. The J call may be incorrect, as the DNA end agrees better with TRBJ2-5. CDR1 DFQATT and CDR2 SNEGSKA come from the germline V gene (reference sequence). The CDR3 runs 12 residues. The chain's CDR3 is CSAPTPGETQYF. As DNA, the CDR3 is TGCAGTGCCCCGACCCCGGGAGAGACCCAGTACTTC.

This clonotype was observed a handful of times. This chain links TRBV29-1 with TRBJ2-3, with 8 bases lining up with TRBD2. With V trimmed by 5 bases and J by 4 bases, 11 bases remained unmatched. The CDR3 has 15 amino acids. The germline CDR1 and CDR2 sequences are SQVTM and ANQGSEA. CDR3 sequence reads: CSVYPYRGGPDTQYF. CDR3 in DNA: TGCAGCGTTTACCCCTATCGGGGGGGCCCAGATACGCAGTATTTT.

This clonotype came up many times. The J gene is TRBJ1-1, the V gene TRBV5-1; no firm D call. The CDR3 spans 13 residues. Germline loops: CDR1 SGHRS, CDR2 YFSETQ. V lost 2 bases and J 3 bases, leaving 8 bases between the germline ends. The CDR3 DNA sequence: TGCGCCAGCAGCTTTGAGGTAGACACTGAAGCTTTCTTT. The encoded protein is CASSFEVDTEAFF.

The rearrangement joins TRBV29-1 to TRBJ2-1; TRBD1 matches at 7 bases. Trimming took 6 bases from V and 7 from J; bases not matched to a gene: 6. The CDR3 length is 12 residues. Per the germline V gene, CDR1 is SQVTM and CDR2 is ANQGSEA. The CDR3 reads CSVTGVRNEQFF. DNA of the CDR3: TGCAGCGTAACAGGGGTGAGGAATGAGCAGTTCTTC.

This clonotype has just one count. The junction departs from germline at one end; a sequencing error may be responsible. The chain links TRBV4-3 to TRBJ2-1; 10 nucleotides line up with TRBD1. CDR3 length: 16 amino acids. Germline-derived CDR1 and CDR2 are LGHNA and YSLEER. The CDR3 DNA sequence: TGCGCCAGCGCATCACCCGGGACAGGGGTCTACAAGGAGCAGTTCTTC. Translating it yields CASASPGTGVYKEQFF.

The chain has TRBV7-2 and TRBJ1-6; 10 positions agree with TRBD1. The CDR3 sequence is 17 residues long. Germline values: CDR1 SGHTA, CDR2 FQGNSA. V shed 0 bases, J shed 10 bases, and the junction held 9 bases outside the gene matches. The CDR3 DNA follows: TGTGCCAGCAGCTTAGCGTCGGGACAGGGGTGGCAATCACCCCTCCACTTT. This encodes CASSLASGQGWQSPLHF. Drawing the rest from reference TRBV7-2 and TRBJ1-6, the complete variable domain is GAGVSQSPSNKVTEKGKDVELRCDPISGHTALYWYRQSLGQGLEFLIYFQGNSAPDKSGLPSDRFSAERTGGSVSTLTIQRTQQEDSAVYLCASSLASGQGWQSPLHFGNGTRLTVT.

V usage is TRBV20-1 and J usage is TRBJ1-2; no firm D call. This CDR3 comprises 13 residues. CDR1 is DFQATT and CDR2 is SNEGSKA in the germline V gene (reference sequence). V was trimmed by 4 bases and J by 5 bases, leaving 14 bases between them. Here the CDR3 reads CSATPAYLYGYTF. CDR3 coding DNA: TGCAGTGCTACTCCAGCTTACCTATATGGCTACACCTTC.

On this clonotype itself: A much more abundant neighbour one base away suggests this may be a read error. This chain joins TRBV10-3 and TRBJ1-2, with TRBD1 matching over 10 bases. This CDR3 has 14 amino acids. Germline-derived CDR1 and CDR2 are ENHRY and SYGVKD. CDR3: CAISAGQGIHGHTF. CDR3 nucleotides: TGTGCCATCAGTGCGGGACAGGGGATCCATGGCCACACCTTC.

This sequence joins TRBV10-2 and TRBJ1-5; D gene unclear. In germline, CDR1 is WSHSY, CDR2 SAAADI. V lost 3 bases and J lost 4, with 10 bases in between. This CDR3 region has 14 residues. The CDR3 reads CASSDLGKNQPQHF. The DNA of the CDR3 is TGCGCCAGCAGTGACCTGGGGAAAAATCAGCCCCAGCATTTT.

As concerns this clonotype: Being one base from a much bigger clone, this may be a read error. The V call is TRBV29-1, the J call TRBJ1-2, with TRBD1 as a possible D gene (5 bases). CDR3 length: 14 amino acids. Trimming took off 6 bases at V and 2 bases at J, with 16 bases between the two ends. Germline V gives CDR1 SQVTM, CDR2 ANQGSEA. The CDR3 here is CSVGTNGLNYGYTF. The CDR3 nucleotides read TGCAGCGTGGGGACCAACGGGTTAAACTATGGCTACACCTTC.

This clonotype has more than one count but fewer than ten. CDR3 DNA sequence: TGTGCCAGCAGCTTAGAAGGGGGTACTTCCTATGGCTACACCTTC. This translates into CASSLEGGTSYGYTF. The V call is TRBV7-9, the J call TRBJ1-2, with a weak D call TRBD1 (6 bases). With 1 base removed from V and 4 bases from J, the gap between germline ends came to 13 bases. CDR3 length: 15 residues. Germline CDR1 and CDR2: SEHNR and FQNEAQ (reference sequence).

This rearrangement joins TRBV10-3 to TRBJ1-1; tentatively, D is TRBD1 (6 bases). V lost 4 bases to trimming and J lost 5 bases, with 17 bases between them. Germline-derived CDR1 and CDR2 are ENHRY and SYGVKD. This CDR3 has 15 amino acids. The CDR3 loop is CAISVGGGRKTEAFF. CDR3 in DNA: TGTGCCATCAGTGTAGGGGGTGGGAGAAAAACTGAAGCTTTCTTT.

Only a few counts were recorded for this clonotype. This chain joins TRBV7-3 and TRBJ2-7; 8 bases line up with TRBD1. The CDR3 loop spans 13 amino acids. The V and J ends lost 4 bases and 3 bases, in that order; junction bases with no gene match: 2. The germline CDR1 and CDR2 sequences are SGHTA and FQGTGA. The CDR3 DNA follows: TGTGCCAGCAGCTGCGGACAGGGCTACGAGCAGTACTTC. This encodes CASSCGQGYEQYF.

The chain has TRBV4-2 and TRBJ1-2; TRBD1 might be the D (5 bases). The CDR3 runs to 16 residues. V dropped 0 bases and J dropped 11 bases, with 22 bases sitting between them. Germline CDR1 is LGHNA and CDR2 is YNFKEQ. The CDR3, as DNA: TGTGCCAGCAGCCAAGATCAGAGCGAAGACAGTCCAGGTTACACCTTC. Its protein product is CASSQDQSEDSPGYTF.

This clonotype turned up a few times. This chain's CDR3 is CAWSSPAEQFF. The CDR3 nucleotides are TGTGCCTGGAGTTCCCCAGCGGAGCAGTTCTTC. The chain is built from TRBV30 and TRBJ2-1; D is uncertain. Germline V CDR1 and CDR2: GTSNPN, SVGIG (reference sequence). The germline V and J ends were trimmed by 2 bases and 10 bases, with 9 bases remaining between them. This CDR3 is built from 11 residues.

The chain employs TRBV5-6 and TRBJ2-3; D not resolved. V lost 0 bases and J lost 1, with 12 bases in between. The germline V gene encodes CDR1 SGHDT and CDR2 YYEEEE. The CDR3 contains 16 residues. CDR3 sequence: CASSLEIRARTDTQYF. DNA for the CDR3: TGTGCCAGCAGCTTGGAGATTCGAGCCCGCACAGATACGCAGTATTTT.

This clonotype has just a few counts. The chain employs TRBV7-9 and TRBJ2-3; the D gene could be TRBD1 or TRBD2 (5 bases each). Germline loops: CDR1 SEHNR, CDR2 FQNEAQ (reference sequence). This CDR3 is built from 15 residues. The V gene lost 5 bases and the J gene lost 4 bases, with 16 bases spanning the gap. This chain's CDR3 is CASSGTAHPADTQYF. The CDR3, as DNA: TGTGCCAGCAGCGGGACGGCTCACCCAGCAGATACGCAGTATTTT.

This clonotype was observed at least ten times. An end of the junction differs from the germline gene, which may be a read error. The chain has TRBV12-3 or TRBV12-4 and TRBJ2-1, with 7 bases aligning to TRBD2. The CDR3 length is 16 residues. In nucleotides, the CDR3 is TGCGCCAGCAGCCCCAGCGGGCTAGCGGTGTACAATGAGCAGTTCTTC. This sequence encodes CASSPSGLAVYNEQFF.

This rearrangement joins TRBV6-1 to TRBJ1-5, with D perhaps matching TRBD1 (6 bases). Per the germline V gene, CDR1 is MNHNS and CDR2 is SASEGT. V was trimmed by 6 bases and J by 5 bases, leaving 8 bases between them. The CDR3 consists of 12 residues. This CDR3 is CASSDRYQPQHF. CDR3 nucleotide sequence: TGTGCCAGCAGCGACAGGTATCAGCCCCAGCATTTT.

The CDR3: CASRHSDTQYF. DNA of the CDR3: TGTGCCAGCAGGCATTCAGATACGCAGTATTTT. The chain uses TRBV6-5 and TRBJ2-3; D uncertain. Trimming took 6 bases from V and 4 from J, leaving 5 bases between them. The CDR3 extends over 11 amino acids. CDR1 and CDR2 (germline): MNHEY, SVGAGI.

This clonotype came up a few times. The CDR3 is CASSETGGEAFF. In nucleotides, the CDR3 is TGTGCCAGCAGTGAAACGGGGGGTGAAGCTTTCTTT. The rearrangement uses TRBV6-1 and TRBJ1-1; a possible D gene is TRBD1 (5 bases). Germline V gene sequence: CDR1 MNHNS, CDR2 SASEGT. This CDR3 contains 12 residues. Trimming stripped 2 bases from V and 7 bases from J, with 8 bases between.

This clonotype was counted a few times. CDR3 in amino acids: CASGLARTGRTYGYTF. CDR3 sequence (DNA): TGTGCTAGTGGTTTGGCCCGGACAGGGAGAACCTATGGCTACACCTTC. The chain employs TRBV12-5 and TRBJ1-2; 8 bases are shared with TRBD1. In germline, CDR1 is LGHNT, CDR2 FRNRAP. This CDR3 has 16 residues. Unmatched junction bases numbered 8, after V lost 1 base and J lost 4 bases.

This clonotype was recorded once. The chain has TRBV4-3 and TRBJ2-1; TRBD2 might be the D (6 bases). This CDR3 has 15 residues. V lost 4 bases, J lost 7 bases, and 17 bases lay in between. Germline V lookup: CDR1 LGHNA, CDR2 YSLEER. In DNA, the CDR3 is TGCGCCAGCAGCCCCGGGGGTGCCCTTGAGAATGAGCAGTTCTTC. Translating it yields CASSPGGALENEQFF.

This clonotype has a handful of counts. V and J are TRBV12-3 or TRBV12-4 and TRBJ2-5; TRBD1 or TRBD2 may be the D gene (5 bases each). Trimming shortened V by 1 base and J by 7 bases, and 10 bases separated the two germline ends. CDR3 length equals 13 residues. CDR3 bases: TGTGCCAGCAGTTTAGGGGACCCAGGGACCCAGTACTTC. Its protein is CASSLGDPGTQYF.